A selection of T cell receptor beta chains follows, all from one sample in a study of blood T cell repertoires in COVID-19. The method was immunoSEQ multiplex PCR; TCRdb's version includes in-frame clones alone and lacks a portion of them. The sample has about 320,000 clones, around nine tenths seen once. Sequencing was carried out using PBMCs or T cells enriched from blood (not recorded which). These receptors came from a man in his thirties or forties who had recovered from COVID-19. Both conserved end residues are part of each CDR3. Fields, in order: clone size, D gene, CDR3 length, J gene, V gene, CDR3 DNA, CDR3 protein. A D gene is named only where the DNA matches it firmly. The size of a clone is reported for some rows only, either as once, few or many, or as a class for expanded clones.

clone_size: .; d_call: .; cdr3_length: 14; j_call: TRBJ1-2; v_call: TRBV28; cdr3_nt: TGTGCCAGCAGCCCTGGACAAGACCCCTATGGCTACACCTTC; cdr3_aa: CASSPGQDPYGYTF
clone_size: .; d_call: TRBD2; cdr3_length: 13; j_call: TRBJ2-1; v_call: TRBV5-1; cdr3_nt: TGCGCCAGCAGCACGGGAGGCTACAATGAGCAGTTCTTC; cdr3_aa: CASSTGGYNEQFF
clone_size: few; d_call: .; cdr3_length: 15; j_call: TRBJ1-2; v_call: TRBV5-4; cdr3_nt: TGTGCCAGCAGCTTGGGCGGCTCAAGCGAGTATGGCTACACCTTC; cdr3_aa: CASSLGGSSEYGYTF
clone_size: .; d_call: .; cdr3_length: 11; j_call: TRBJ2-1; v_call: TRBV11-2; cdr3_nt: TGTGCCAGCAGCTTAGCCGGTGAGCAGTTCTTC; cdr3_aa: CASSLAGEQFF
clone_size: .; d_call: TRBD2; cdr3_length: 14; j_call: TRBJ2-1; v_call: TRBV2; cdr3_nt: TGTGCCAGCAGTAGCGGGGGGCCCTACAATGAGCAGTTCTTC; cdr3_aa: CASSSGGPYNEQFF
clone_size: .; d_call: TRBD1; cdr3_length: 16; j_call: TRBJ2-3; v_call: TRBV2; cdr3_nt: TGTGCCAGCAGTCCACATCCCCCAGGGGGCGACGATACGCAGTATTTT; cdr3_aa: CASSPHPPGGDDTQYF
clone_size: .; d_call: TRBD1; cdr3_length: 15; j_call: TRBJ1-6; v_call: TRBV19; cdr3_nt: TGTGCCAGTAGTATAGATCCGGACAGGGATGCACCCCTCCACTTT; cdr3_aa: CASSIDPDRDAPLHF
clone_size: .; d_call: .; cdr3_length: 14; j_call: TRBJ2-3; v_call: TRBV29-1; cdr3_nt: TGCAGCGTTGACGGGCGGGATGAGGCAGATACGCAGTATTTT; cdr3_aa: CSVDGRDEADTQYF
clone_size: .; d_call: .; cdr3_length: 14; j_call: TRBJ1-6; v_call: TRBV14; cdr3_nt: TGTGCCAGCAGCCCTCATACAGATAATTCACCCCTCCACTTT; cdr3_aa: CASSPHTDNSPLHF
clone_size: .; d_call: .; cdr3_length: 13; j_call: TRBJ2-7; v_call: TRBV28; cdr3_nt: TGTGCCAGCAGTCGGGACACCTCCTACGAGCAGTACTTC; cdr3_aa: CASSRDTSYEQYF
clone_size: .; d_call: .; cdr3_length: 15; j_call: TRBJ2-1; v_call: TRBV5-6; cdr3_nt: TGTGCCAGCAGCTGGCGGGCCCCAGGTGGCAATGAGCAGTTCTTC; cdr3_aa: CASSWRAPGGNEQFF
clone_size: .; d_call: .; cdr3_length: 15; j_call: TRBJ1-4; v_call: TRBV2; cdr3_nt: TGTGCCAGCAGGCTACAGGGTGCGACTAATGAAAAACTGTTTTTT; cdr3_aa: CASRLQGATNEKLFF
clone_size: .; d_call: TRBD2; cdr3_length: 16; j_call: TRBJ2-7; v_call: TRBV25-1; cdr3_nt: TGTGCCGCCGGGGGGGGCCCAGGGGCTCCCTCCTACGAGCAGTACTTC; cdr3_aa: CAAGGGPGAPSYEQYF
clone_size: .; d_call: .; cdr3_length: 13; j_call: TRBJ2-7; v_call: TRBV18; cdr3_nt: TGTGCCAGCTCACTAGACTACTCCTACGAGCAGTACTTC; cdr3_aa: CASSLDYSYEQYF
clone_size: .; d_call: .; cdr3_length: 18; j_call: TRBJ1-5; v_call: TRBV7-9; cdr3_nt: TGTGCCAGCAGCTCGCAATACATAGGGGGTATGAGCAATCAGCCCCAGCATTTT; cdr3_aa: CASSSQYIGGMSNQPQHF
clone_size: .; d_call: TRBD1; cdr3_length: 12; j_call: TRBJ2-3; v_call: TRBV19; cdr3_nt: TGTGCCAGTAATACAGGGGTAGAGCCGCAGTATTTT; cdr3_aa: CASNTGVEPQYF
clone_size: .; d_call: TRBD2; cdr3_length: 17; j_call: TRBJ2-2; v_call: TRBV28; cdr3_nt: TGTGCCAGCAGTTTCTTAGCGGGAGGCGCGAACACCGGGGAGCTGTTTTTT; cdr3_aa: CASSFLAGGANTGELFF
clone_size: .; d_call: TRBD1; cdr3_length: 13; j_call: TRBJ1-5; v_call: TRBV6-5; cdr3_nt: TGTGCCAGCAGGGGACAGGGGAATCAGCCCCAGCATTTT; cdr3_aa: CASRGQGNQPQHF
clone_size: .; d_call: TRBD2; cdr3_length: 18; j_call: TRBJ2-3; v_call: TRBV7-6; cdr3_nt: TGTGCCAGCAGCTTTTCTCCAGCGGGGGGGGCTCTCACAGATACGCAGTATTTT; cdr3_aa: CASSFSPAGGALTDTQYF
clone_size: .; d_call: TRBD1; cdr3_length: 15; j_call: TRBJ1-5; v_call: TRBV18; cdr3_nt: TGTGCCAGCTCACAGGACAGGGTCGGCAATCAGCCCCAGCATTTT; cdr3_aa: CASSQDRVGNQPQHF
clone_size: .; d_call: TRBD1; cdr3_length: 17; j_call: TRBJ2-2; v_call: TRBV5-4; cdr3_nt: TGTGCCAGCAGTCCGACAGGGGGCTGGTATGACACCGGGGAGCTGTTTTTT; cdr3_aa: CASSPTGGWYDTGELFF
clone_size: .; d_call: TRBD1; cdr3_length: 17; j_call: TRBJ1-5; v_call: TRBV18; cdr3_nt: TGTGCCAGCTCACCTCCCCTGAGACAGGGGGTCAATCAGCCCCAGCATTTT; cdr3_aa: CASSPPLRQGVNQPQHF
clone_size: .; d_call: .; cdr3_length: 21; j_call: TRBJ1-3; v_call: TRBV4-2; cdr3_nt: TGTGCCAGCAGCCAAGATGCGGACAGCCATAATTTAACAAGGTATGGAAACACCATATATTTT; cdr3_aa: CASSQDADSHNLTRYGNTIYF
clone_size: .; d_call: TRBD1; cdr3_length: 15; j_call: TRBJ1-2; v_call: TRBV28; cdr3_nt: TGTGCCAGCAGTTTGACAGGGGGCGGTTTAAATGGCTACACCTTC; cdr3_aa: CASSLTGGGLNGYTF
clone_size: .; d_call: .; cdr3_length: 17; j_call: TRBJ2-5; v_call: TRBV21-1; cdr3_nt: TGTGCCAGCAGCAAAGTAGATGGGCGGGACAGCCAAGAGACCCAGTACTTC; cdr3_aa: CASSKVDGRDSQETQYF
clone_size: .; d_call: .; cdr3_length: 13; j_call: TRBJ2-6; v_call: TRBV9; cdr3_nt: TGTGCCAGCAGCTACTCTGGGGCCAACGTCCTGACTTTC; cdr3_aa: CASSYSGANVLTF
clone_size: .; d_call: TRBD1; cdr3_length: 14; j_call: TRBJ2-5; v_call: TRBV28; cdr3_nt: TGTGCCAGCAGCCACCGGGGACAGAAAGAGACCCAGTACTTC; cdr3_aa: CASSHRGQKETQYF
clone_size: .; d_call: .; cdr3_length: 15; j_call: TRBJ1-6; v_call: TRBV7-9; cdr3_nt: TGTGCCAGCAGCTTTGGGGGGGTTAATAATTCACCCCTCCACTTT; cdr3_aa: CASSFGGVNNSPLHF
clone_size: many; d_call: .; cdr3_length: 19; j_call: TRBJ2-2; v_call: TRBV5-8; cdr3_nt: TGTGCCAGCAGCCCCGCTTGGGGGGGGGCCATCAGACTAACCGGGGAGCTGTTTTTT; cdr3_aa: CASSPAWGGAIRLTGELFF
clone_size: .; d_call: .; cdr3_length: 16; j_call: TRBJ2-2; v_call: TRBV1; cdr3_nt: TGCACCAGCCGGAGGGGACAGGGGGTTGAGACCGGGGAGCTGTTTTTT; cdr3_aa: CTSRRGQGVETGELFF
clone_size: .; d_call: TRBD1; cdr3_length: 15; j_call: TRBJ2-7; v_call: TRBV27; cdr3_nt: TGTGCCAGCAGCCTTCCGGGACAGGGGGCCTGCGAGCAGTACTTC; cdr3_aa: CASSLPGQGACEQYF